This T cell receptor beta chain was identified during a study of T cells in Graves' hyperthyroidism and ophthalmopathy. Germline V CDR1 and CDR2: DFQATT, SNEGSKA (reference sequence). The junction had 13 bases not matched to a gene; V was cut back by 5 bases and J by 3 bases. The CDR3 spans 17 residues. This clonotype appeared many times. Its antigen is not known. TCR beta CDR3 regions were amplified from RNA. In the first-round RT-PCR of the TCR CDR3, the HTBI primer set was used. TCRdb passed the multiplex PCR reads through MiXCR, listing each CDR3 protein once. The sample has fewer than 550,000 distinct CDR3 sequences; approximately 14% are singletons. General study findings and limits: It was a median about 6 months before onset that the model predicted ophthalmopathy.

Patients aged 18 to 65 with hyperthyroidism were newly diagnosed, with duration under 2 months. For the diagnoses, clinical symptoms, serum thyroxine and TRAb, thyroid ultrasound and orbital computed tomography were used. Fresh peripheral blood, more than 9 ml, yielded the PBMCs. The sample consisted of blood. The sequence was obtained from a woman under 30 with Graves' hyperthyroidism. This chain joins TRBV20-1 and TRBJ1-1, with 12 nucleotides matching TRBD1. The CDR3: CSAGGDRGRAADTEAFF. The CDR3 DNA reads TGCAGTGCTGGGGGGGACAGGGGGCGTGCGGCGGACACTGAAGCTTTCTTT.